This TCR beta chain is from a study of T cell responses to AZD1222 COVID-19 vaccine. Overall study: Some second doses came at about 4 weeks and others at about 12 weeks; these were pooled.

Study findings and constraints: Sampled repertoires all dated from after the peak T cell response.

Produced via immunoSEQ multiplex PCR; TCRdb's table is partial and in-frame only. The table includes tens of thousands of clones, around 92% detected once. Germline CDR1 MNHEY, CDR2 SMNVEV (reference sequence). V lost 1 base, J lost 6 bases, and 10 bases stayed unmatched. This CDR3 is 19 amino acids long. Regarding this clone: What it binds is not known.

The receptor was derived from an adult in good health. This chain connects TRBV27 to TRBJ2-2; 14 nucleotides match TRBD2. Here the sequenced sample was peripheral blood, taken on day 0 of AZD1222 vaccination. The CDR3 region is CASSLWVPGTSGRAGELFF. In DNA form, the CDR3 reads TGTGCCAGCAGTTTATGGGTCCCCGGGACTAGCGGGAGAGCCGGGGAGCTGTTTTTT.